Listed below are T cell receptor beta chains from one sample, sequenced in a study of regulatory T cells in long-lasting Graves disease. MiXCR was run by TCRdb on the multiplex PCR reads, yielding one entry per CDR3 protein. This sample carries about 460,000 distinct CDR3 sequences, roughly 22% of them seen once, and the ten largest clones take less than 15%. Specimen: peripheral blood mononuclear cells (PBMCs), collected when the disease was refractory, from a patient treated with antithyroid drugs. The receptors shown here come from a female donor with Graves disease. The CDR3 runs from the conserved cysteine through the conserved F or W.

v_gene	j_gene	CDR3aa
TRBV7-9	TRBJ1-2	CASSRDRVANYGYTF
TRBV5-5	TRBJ2-7	CASSFHWDLSGEQYF
TRBV27	TRBJ2-7	CASSGGLAATYEQYF
TRBV28	TRBJ2-7	CASPSGDERYF
TRBV4-3	TRBJ1-4	CASSLEGTVNEKLFF
TRBV20-1	TRBJ2-7	CSARTDDYEQYF
TRBV6-2/TRBV6-3	TRBJ2-4	CASSEIRTSGNNIQYF
TRBV6-2/TRBV6-3	TRBJ1-1	CASSSKGASNTEAFF
TRBV7-2	TRBJ2-2	CASRWSTNTGELFF
TRBV6-1	TRBJ1-4	CASTRDRGFGIGEKLFF
TRBV19	TRBJ1-2	CASRNAGTDQSNYGYTF